The 29 T cell receptor beta chains below were found in one sample sequenced in a study of T cell responses to AZD1222 COVID-19 vaccine. Clones were read by immunoSEQ multiplex PCR, and TCRdb kept only the in-frame ones, dropping some. The repertoire holds about 270,000 clones, with 85% to 95% as singletons. The sample here was peripheral blood, taken 28 days after the second AZD1222 dose. Receptors were obtained from an adult who received the AZD1222 COVID-19 vaccine.

The chain has TRBV27 and TRBJ1-1; weak D call: TRBD1 (5 bases). V shed 5 bases and J shed 3 bases, with 13 bases lying between them. Germline CDR1 MNHEY, CDR2 SMNVEV (reference sequence). This CDR3 spans 14 amino acids. This CDR3 is CASSPAGRYTEAFF. CDR3 in DNA: TGTGCCAGCAGTCCCGCGGGACGGTACACTGAAGCTTTCTTT.

The rearrangement links TRBV12-5 to TRBJ1-4, with D possibly being TRBD1 (5 bases). CDR3 length: 16 residues. V dropped 11 bases and J dropped 2 bases, with 21 bases sitting between them. Germline assignment: CDR1 LGHNT and CDR2 FRNRAP. This CDR3 is CAPQPGGGFTNEKLFF. In DNA form, the CDR3 reads TGTGCTCCTCAACCCGGGGGAGGATTTACTAATGAAAAACTGTTTTTT.

The sample holds one count of this clone. The chain has TRBV28 and TRBJ1-2; no reliable D call. CDR1 and CDR2 (germline): MDHEN, SYDVKM. Trimming cost V 2 bases and J 2 bases, with 6 bases left between them. The CDR3 extends over 13 amino acids. The CDR3 here is CASSLTQNYGYTF. The CDR3 nucleotides read TGTGCCAGCAGTTTAACACAGAACTATGGCTACACCTTC.

The chain couples TRBV4-3 to TRBJ2-1, with D unclear. Trimming removed 2 bases from V and 5 bases from J, with 4 bases in between. CDR1 and CDR2 from the germline V gene are LGHNA and YSLEER. The CDR3 covers 12 residues. This chain's CDR3 is CASSQLNNEQFF. The CDR3 nucleotides read TGCGCCAGCAGCCAACTTAACAATGAGCAGTTCTTC.

This chain links TRBV3-1 (or the pseudogene TRBV3-2) with TRBJ2-2, with D hard to call. Germline values: CDR1 LGHDT, CDR2 YNNKEL (reference sequence). CDR3 size: 13 residues. V dropped 1 base and J dropped 2 bases, with 2 bases sitting between them. The CDR3 protein is CASSQGNTGELFF. As DNA, the CDR3 is TGTGCCAGCAGCCAAGGTAACACCGGGGAGCTGTTTTTT.

The CDR3 loop is CASSSGVDYGYTF. CDR3 nucleotide sequence: TGTGCCAGCAGTTCGGGGGTCGACTATGGCTACACCTTC. V gene TRBV9 combines with J gene TRBJ1-2; D might be TRBD1 (5 bases). The CDR3 has 13 amino acids. The V and J ends lost 5 bases and 3 bases respectively, with 11 bases between them. Germline V gives CDR1 SGDLS, CDR2 YYNGEE.

This clone was seen just once. J is TRBJ2-7 and V is TRBV25-1; D tentatively fits TRBD1 or TRBD2 (5 bases each). In germline, CDR1 is MGHDK, CDR2 SYGVNS. The CDR3 is 16 amino acids. The ends were cut back, 1 base at V and 0 bases at J, with 13 bases in the middle. CDR3 DNA sequence: TGTGCCAGCAGTGAATCCAGGACGGGACCCTCCTACGAGCAGTACTTC. Amino acid sequence: CASSESRTGPSYEQYF.

This clone was found once. The rearrangement uses TRBV5-1 and TRBJ1-6, with D possibly matching TRBD1 (6 bases). The CDR3 runs 15 residues. CDR1 and CDR2 (germline): SGHRS, YFSETQ. Trimming left V 5 bases short and J 7 bases short, with 16 bases between. In nucleotides, the CDR3 is TGCGCCAGCAGTCCTGATGGGACACGGAATTCACCCCTCCACTTT. As protein: CASSPDGTRNSPLHF.

The rearrangement links TRBV7-6 to TRBJ1-5, with 7 positions matching TRBD1. Germline V gene lookup returns CDR1 SGHVS and CDR2 FNYEAQ. The CDR3 has 15 residues. Trimming cost V 5 bases and J 0 bases; bases outside gene matches: 4. CDR3 residues: CASSAGQNSNQPQHF. The CDR3 DNA is TGTGCCAGCAGCGCGGGACAGAATAGCAATCAGCCCCAGCATTTT. Full variable domain (rest looked up from reference TRBV7-6 and TRBJ1-5): GAGVSQSPRYKVTKRGQDVALRCDPISGHVSLYWYRQALGQGPEFLTYFNYEAQQDKSGLPNDRFSAERPEGSISTLTIQRTEQRDSAMYRCASSAGQNSNQPQHFGDGTRLSIL.

The rearrangement links TRBV5-5 to TRBJ1-2, with D hard to call. The CDR3 runs 14 residues. Germline CDR1 SGHKS, CDR2 YYEKEE (reference sequence). V was cut by 1 base and J by 8 bases, with 15 bases left in between. Here the CDR3 reads CASSLPEGLTGYTF. The CDR3 nucleotides are TGTGCCAGCAGCTTGCCCGAAGGACTAACCGGCTACACCTTC.

V is TRBV5-6 and J is TRBJ1-2, with unresolved D. Germline V CDR1 and CDR2: SGHDT, YYEEEE. This CDR3 spans 13 amino acids. V shed 1 base and J shed 4 bases, with 8 bases lying between them. In nucleotides, the CDR3 is TGTGCCAGCAGCTTGCCAGGCCCCTATGGCTACACCTTC. Translating gives CASSLPGPYGYTF.

The CDR3 is CASSLMLAGTSTDTQYF. CDR3 sequence (DNA): TGTGCCAGCAGCTTGATGTTAGCGGGCACTAGCACAGATACGCAGTATTTT. The gene calls are TRBV5-4 and TRBJ2-3, with 7 bases lining up with TRBD2. The CDR3 loop spans 17 amino acids. With V trimmed by 1 base and J by 0 bases, 8 bases remained unmatched. Germline-derived CDR1 and CDR2 are SGHNT and YYREEE (reference sequence). Complete variable domain (other parts from reference TRBV5-4 and TRBJ2-3): ETGVTQSPTHLIKTRGQQVTLRCSSQSGHNTVSWYQQALGQGPQFIFQYYREEENGRGNFPPRFSGLQFPNYSSELNVNALELDDSALYLCASSLMLAGTSTDTQYFGPGTRLTVL.

This rearrangement joins TRBV19 to TRBJ1-5; possible D gene TRBD1, 5 bases. Looked up from germline, CDR1 is LNHDA and CDR2 is SQIVND (reference sequence). V was shortened by 1 base and J by 6 bases, with 10 bases between the two germline ends. CDR3 length: 14 amino acids. The chain's CDR3 is CASSIAGRGQPQHF. As DNA, the CDR3 is TGTGCCAGTAGTATAGCAGGGCGAGGTCAGCCCCAGCATTTT.

The chain joins TRBV28 to TRBJ1-5, with unresolved D. The CDR3 covers 15 residues. Germline V CDR1 and CDR2: MDHEN, SYDVKM. Trimming stripped 2 bases from V and 6 bases from J, with 14 bases between. CDR3 sequence: CASSLLAPGGQPQHF. The CDR3 DNA reads TGTGCCAGCAGTTTACTAGCTCCAGGCGGTCAGCCCCAGCATTTT.

The chain joins TRBV5-4 to TRBJ1-2; D gene unclear. CDR1 is SGHNT and CDR2 is YYREEE in the germline V gene (reference sequence). V lost 4 bases to trimming and J lost 8 bases, with 15 bases between them. The CDR3 runs to 13 residues. CDR3 bases: TGTGCCAGCAGCCTCCAAGGTGGCTTCGGCTACACCTTC. Protein sequence: CASSLQGGFGYTF.

V is TRBV3-1 (or the pseudogene TRBV3-2) and J is TRBJ2-3, with 8 bases matching TRBD2. V lost 3 bases to trimming and J lost 0 bases; unmatched junction nucleotides: 8. The germline gives CDR1 LGHDT, CDR2 YNNKEL (reference sequence). This CDR3 spans 17 amino acids. The CDR3 spells CASSQTPSGRSTDTQYF. CDR3 DNA: TGTGCCAGCAGCCAGACCCCTAGCGGGCGAAGCACAGATACGCAGTATTTT.

The chain has TRBV6-4 and TRBJ2-1, with D tentatively TRBD2 (6 bases). Germline CDR1 and CDR2: MRHNA and SNTAGT. V shed 6 bases and J shed 10 bases, with 16 bases lying between them. CDR3 size: 13 residues. The CDR3 sequence is CASRPRDSGEQFF. The CDR3 DNA is TGTGCCAGCAGACCCCGGGACTCCGGGGAGCAGTTCTTC.

This rearrangement joins TRBV29-1 to TRBJ1-1, with 9 bases that match TRBD1. The V gene end was trimmed by 5 bases and the J gene end by 10 bases; junction bases not matched to a gene: 8. The CDR3 has 12 residues. CDR1 SQVTM and CDR2 ANQGSEA come from the germline V gene. Written as DNA, the CDR3 is TGCAGCGTTAGGACAGGGGACGGCGGAGCTTTCTTT. It codes for CSVRTGDGGAFF.

The genes are TRBV5-4 and TRBJ1-6, with 10 nucleotides matching TRBD1. The J segment lost 8 bases and the V segment lost 6 bases, leaving 11 bases of the junction unmatched. Per the germline V gene, CDR1 is SGHNT and CDR2 is YYREEE (reference sequence). The CDR3 loop spans 16 amino acids. The CDR3 sequence is CASTVETGTGDSPLHF. In DNA, the CDR3 is TGTGCCAGCACCGTAGAAACCGGGACAGGGGATTCACCCCTCCACTTT.

This chain uses TRBV24-1 with TRBJ2-1; 11 bases are a match to TRBD2. The CDR3 is 15 amino acids. The junction had 6 bases not matched to a gene; V was cut back by 5 bases and J by 7 bases. In germline, CDR1 is KGHDR, CDR2 SFDVKD. Here the CDR3 DNA reads TGTGCCACCAGTGGGGTTAGCGGGAGGGGGAATGAGCAGTTCTTC. It translates to CATSGVSGRGNEQFF.

The chain couples TRBV2 to TRBJ1-6; 9 bases fit TRBD1. Germline V gene sequence: CDR1 SNHLY, CDR2 FYNNEI. CDR3 length: 15 residues. The V and J ends lost 7 bases and 7 bases, in that order; junction bases with no gene match: 8. The CDR3 loop is CASKVAQGANSPLHF. The CDR3 DNA reads as TGTGCCAGCAAAGTGGCACAGGGGGCGAATTCACCCCTCCACTTT.

The chain links TRBV19 to TRBJ1-1, with D unresolved. Per germline, CDR1 LNHDA and CDR2 SQIVND (reference sequence). Trimming pared 3 bases from V and 3 bases from J, leaving 5 bases between. CDR3 length: 12 amino acids. For the CDR3, the DNA is TGTGCCAGTAGTATGCAGGACACTGAAGCTTTCTTT. As protein: CASSMQDTEAFF.

The J gene is TRBJ1-5, the V gene TRBV27; D is perhaps TRBD1 (5 bases). The germline gives CDR1 MNHEY, CDR2 SMNVEV (reference sequence). V lost 5 bases and J lost 0, with 8 bases in between. CDR3 length: 14 residues. DNA for the CDR3: TGTGCCAGCAGTCTAGGGGCTAGCAATCAGCCCCAGCATTTT. It codes for CASSLGASNQPQHF.

The chain recombines TRBV10-3 with TRBJ2-3, with 15 bases fitting TRBD2. The CDR3 is made up of 15 amino acids. CDR1 and CDR2 (germline): ENHRY, SYGVKD. J gave up 5 bases and V 5 bases, and 2 bases lay outside the gene matches. CDR3 bases: TGTGCCATCAGTCGGACTAGCGGGGGGGAAGATACGCAGTATTTT. It specifies CAISRTSGGEDTQYF.

The V gene is TRBV28, the J gene TRBJ1-2, with D unresolved. CDR1 is MDHEN and CDR2 is SYDVKM in the germline V gene. V was shortened by 3 bases and J by 4 bases, with 9 bases between the two germline ends. The CDR3 consists of 13 residues. CDR3 bases: TGTGCCAGCAGTTTTAACCAAATCTATGGCTACACCTTC. The encoded protein is CASSFNQIYGYTF.

The rearrangement links TRBV15 to TRBJ2-3, with D tentatively TRBD2 (5 bases). Trimming took off 1 base at V and 6 bases at J, with 14 bases between the two ends. The CDR3 is 15 residues long. Germline-derived CDR1 and CDR2 are LNHNV and YYDKDF (reference sequence). CDR3 bases: TGTGCCACCAGCAGAGCAGCGGAGCCGGGGGATACGCAGTATTTT. This codes for CATSRAAEPGDTQYF. Using reference TRBV15 and TRBJ2-3 for the parts outside the CDR3, the full variable domain is DAMVIQNPRYQVTQFGKPVTLSCSQTLNHNVMYWYQQKSSQAPKLLFHYYDKDFNNEADTPDNFQSRRPNTSFCFLDIRSPGLGDTAMYLCATSRAAEPGDTQYFGPGTRLTVL.

This chain joins TRBV7-3 and TRBJ2-2; D uncertain. Trimming removed 4 bases at V and 5 bases at J, with 8 bases between. This CDR3 has 13 amino acids. Germline V gene data show CDR1 as SGHTA and CDR2 as FQGTGA. CDR3 in amino acids: CASSSKPTGELFF. The CDR3 DNA is TGTGCCAGCAGCTCGAAACCAACCGGGGAGCTGTTTTTT. Combining the CDR3 with reference TRBV7-3 and TRBJ2-2 gives the whole variable domain GAGVSQTPSNKVTEKGKYVELRCDPISGHTALYWYRQSLGQGPEFLIYFQGTGAADDSGLPNDRFFAVRPEGSVSTLKIQRTERGDSAVYLCASSSKPTGELFFGEGSRLTVL.

This chain uses TRBV7-6 with TRBJ2-1, with a possible D match to TRBD2 (6 bases). Deletions cut 5 bases from V and 9 bases from J, with 11 bases between. Germline V gene data show CDR1 as SGHVS and CDR2 as FNYEAQ. The CDR3 loop spans 12 amino acids. The chain's CDR3 is CASSMTRFEQFF. Written as DNA, the CDR3 is TGTGCCAGCAGCATGACTAGATTTGAGCAGTTCTTC. Drawing the rest from reference TRBV7-6 and TRBJ2-1, the complete variable domain is GAGVSQSPRYKVTKRGQDVALRCDPISGHVSLYWYRQALGQGPEFLTYFNYEAQQDKSGLPNDRFSAERPEGSISTLTIQRTEQRDSAMYRCASSMTRFEQFFGPGTRLTVL.

The V call is TRBV4-1, the J call TRBJ2-1; a possible D gene is TRBD1 (5 bases). CDR1 is MGHRA and CDR2 is YSYEKL in the germline V gene. The CDR3 totals 14 residues. V was trimmed by 3 bases and J by 7 bases, leaving 13 bases between them. The DNA of the CDR3 is TGCGCCAGCAGCCATTCATTCAGGGAAAATGAGCAGTTCTTC. Translating it yields CASSHSFRENEQFF.